This TCR beta chain comes out of a study of radiation and T cells in renal cell carcinoma. This clone was seen only a few times. Germline lookup yields CDR1 MNHNY and CDR2 SVGAGI (reference sequence). Germline trimming cut 0 bases from V and 8 bases from J; bases unmatched to any gene: 8. This CDR3 contains 15 residues. The method was immunoSEQ multiplex PCR; TCRdb's version includes in-frame clones alone and lacks a portion of them. The sample records about 20,000 clones, 40% to 55% being singletons. As to treatment: 15 Gy SBRT to primary tumor, nephrectomy 4 weeks later. Nephrectomy followed 15 Gy stereotactic body radiation by 4 weeks.

The rearrangement links TRBV6-6 to TRBJ1-2, with 8 bases matching TRBD1. The sequence was obtained from a woman in her 50s with renal cell carcinoma. Specimen: tumor tissue, collected from a patient whose treatment included radiotherapy and nephrectomy. The CDR3 nucleotides read TGTGCCAGCAGTTACTCAGTAGACAGGGGAAGAGGCTACACCTTC. It codes for CASSYSVDRGRGYTF.